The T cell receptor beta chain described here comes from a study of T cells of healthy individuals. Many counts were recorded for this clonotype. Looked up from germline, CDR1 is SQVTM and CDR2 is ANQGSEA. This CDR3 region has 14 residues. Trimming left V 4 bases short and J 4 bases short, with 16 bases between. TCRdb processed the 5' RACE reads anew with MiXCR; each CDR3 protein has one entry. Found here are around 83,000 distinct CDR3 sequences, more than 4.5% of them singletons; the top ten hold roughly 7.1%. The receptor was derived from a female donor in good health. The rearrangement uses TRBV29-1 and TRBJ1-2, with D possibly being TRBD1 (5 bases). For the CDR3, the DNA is TGCAGCGTTGTTTCCCCCGGGACCTTCTATGGCTACACCTTC. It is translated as CSVVSPGTFYGYTF.